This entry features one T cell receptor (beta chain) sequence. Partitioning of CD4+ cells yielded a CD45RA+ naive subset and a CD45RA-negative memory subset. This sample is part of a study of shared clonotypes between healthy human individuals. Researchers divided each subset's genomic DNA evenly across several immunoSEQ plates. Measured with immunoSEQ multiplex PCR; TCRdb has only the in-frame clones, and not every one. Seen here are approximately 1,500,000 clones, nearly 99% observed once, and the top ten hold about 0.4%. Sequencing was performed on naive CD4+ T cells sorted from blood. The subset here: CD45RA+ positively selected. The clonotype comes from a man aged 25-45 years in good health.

CDR3 sequence: CASSDNAVGGQPQHF. CDR3 bases: TGTGCCAGCTCAGATAATGCGGTTGGTGGTCAGCCCCAGCATTTT. The chain links TRBV18 to TRBJ1-5; D ambiguous. The germline V and J ends were trimmed by 5 bases and 6 bases, with 17 bases remaining between them. Germline V CDR1 and CDR2: KGHSH, LQKENI. The CDR3 spans 15 residues.